This T cell receptor (beta chain) was identified during a study of glioma-infiltrating T cells. The iRepertoire nested amplicon-rescue multiplex PCR amplified TCR alpha and beta CDR3s from RNA. A single record per CDR3 protein comes from TCRdb applying MiXCR to the multiplex PCR reads. The sample yields 15,000 to 20,000 distinct CDR3 sequences, 55% to 75% seen once. The CDR3 spans 19 residues. CDR1 MDHEN and CDR2 SYDVKM come from the germline V gene. Trimming at V came to 5 bases and at J to 7 bases, leaving 15 bases not matched to a gene. The sequenced sample consisted of glioma tissue, nonneoplastic brain tissue, or PBMCs (not recorded which). The chain recombines TRBV28 with TRBJ2-1; 15 nucleotides agree with TRBD2. The TCR originated in a human donor with low-grade glioma or glioblastoma, undergoing nonglioma brain surgery, or in good health (not recorded which). CDR3 nucleotides: TGTGCCAGCAGTCCCGCTCCCATTGGGACTAGCGGGAGGAGGAATGAGCAGTTCTTC. Its translation is CASSPAPIGTSGRRNEQFF.